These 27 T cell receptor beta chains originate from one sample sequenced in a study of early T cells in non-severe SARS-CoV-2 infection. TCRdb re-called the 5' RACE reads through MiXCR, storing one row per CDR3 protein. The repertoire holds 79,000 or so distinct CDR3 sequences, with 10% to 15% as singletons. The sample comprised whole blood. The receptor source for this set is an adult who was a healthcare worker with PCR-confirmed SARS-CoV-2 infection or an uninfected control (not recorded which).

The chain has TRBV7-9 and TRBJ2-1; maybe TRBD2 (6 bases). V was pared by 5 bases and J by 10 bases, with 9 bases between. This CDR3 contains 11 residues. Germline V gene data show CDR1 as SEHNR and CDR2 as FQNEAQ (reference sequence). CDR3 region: CASSDTSEQFF. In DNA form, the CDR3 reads TGTGCCAGCAGCGATACTAGCGAGCAGTTCTTC. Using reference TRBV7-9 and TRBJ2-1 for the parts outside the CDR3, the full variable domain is DTGVSQNPRHKITKRGQNVTFRCDPISEHNRLYWYRQTLGQGPEFLTYFQNEAQLEKSRLLSDRFSAERPKGSFSTLEIQRTEQGDSAMYLCASSDTSEQFFGPGTRLTVL.

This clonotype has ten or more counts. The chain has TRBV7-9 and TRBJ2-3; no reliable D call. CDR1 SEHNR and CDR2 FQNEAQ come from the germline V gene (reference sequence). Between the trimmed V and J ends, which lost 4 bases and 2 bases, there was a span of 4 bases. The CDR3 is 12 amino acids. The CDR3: CASSSFTDTQYF. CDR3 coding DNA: TGTGCCAGCAGCTCATTCACAGATACGCAGTATTTT.

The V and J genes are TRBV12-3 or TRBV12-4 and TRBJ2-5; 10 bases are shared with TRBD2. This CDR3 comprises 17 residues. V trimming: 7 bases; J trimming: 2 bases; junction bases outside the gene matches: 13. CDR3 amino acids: CASMLAETSGYQETQYF. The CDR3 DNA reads TGTGCCAGCATGTTAGCAGAGACTAGCGGGTATCAAGAGACCCAGTACTTC.

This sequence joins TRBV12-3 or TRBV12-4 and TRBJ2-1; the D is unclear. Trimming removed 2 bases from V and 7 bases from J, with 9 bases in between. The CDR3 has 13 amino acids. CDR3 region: CASSLIRRNEQFF. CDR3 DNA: TGTGCCAGCAGTTTAATTCGGCGGAATGAGCAGTTCTTC.

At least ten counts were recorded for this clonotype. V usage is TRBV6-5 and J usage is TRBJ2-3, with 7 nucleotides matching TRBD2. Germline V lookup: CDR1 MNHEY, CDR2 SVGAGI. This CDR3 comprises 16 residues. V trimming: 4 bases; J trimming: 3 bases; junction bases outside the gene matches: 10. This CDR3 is CASSWGGKGWTDTQYF. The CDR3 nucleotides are TGTGCCAGCAGTTGGGGGGGGAAGGGCTGGACAGATACGCAGTATTTT.

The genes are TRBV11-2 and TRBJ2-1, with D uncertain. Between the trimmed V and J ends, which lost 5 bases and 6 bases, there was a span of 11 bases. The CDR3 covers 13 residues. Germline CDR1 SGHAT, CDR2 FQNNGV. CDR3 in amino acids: CASSHGRSNEQFF. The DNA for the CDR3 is TGTGCCAGCAGCCACGGACGGAGCAATGAGCAGTTCTTC.

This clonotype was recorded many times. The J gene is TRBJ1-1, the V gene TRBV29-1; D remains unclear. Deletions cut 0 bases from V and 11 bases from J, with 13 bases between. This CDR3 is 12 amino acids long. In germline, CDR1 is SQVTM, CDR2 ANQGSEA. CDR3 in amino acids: CSVEDLDPGAFF. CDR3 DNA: TGCAGCGTTGAAGATTTGGACCCGGGGGCTTTCTTT.

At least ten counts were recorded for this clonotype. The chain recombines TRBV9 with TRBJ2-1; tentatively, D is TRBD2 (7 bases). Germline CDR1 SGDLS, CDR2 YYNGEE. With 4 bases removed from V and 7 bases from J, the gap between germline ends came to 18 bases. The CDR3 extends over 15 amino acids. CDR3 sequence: CASSLKGGLENEQFF. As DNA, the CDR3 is TGTGCCAGCAGCCTCAAGGGGGGGTTGGAAAATGAGCAGTTCTTC.

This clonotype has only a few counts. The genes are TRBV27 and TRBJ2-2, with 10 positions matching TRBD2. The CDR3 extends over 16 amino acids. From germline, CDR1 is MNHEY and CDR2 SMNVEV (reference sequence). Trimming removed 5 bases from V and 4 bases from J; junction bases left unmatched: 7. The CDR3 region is CASSPGLAEITGELFF. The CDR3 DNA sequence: TGTGCCAGCAGTCCCGGACTAGCGGAGATCACCGGGGAGCTGTTTTTT.

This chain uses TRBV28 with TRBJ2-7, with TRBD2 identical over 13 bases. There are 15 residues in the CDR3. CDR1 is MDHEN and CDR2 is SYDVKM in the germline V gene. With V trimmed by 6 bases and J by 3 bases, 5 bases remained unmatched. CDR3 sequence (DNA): TGTGCCAGCAGACGGACTAGCGGGAGCTTCTACGAGCAGTACTTC. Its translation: CASRRTSGSFYEQYF.

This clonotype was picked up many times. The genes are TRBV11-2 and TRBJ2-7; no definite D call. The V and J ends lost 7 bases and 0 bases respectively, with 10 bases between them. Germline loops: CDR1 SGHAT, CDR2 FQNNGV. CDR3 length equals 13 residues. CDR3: CASTQVSSYEQYF. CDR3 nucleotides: TGTGCCAGCACTCAAGTCAGCTCCTACGAGCAGTACTTC.

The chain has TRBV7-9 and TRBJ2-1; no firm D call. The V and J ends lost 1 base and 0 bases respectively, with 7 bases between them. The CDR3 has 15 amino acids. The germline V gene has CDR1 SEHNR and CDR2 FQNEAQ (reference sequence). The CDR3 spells CASSLEGPSYNEQFF. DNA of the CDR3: TGTGCCAGCAGCTTAGAAGGGCCCTCCTACAATGAGCAGTTCTTC. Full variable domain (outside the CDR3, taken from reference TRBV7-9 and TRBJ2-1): DTGVSQNPRHKITKRGQNVTFRCDPISEHNRLYWYRQTLGQGPEFLTYFQNEAQLEKSRLLSDRFSAERPKGSFSTLEIQRTEQGDSAMYLCASSLEGPSYNEQFFGPGTRLTVL.

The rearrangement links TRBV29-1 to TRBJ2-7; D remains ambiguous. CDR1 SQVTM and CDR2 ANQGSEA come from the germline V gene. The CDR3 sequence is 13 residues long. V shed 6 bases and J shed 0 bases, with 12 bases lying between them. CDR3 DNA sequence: TGCAGCGTGACCCCGGCTGGCTCCTACGAGCAGTACTTC. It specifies CSVTPAGSYEQYF.

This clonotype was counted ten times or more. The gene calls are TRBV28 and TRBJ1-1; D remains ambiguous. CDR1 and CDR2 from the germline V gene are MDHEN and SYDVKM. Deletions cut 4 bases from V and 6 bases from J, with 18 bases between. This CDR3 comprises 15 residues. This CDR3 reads CASSSPPGRRPEAFF. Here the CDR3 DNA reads TGTGCCAGCAGTTCCCCCCCGGGGAGGCGGCCTGAAGCTTTCTTT.

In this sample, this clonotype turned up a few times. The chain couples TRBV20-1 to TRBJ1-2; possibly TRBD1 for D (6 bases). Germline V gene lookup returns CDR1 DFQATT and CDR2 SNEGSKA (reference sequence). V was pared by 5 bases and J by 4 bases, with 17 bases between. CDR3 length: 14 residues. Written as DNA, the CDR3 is TGCAGTGCTCCCTCCGGGGGGCGCGGCTATGGCTACACCTTC. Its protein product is CSAPSGGRGYGYTF.

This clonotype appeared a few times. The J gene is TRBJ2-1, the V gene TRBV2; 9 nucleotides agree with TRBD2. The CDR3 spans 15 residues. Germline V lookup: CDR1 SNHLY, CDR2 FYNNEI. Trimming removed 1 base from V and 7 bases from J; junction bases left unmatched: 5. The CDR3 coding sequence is TGTGCCAGCAGTGAAGGAAGCGGGGGGATTAATGAGCAGTTCTTC. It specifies CASSEGSGGINEQFF.

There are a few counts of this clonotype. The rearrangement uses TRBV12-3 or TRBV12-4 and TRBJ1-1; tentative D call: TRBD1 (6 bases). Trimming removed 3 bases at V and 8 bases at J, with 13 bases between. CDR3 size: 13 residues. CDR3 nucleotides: TGTGCCAGCAGTTTCAGGGGTTCGGACGAAGCTTTCTTT. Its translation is CASSFRGSDEAFF.

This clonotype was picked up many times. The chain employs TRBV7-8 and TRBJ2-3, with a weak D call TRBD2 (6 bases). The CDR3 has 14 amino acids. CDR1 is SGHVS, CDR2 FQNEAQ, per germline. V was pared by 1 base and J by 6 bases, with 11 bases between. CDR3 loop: CASSLVLAWDTQYF. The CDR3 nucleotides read TGTGCCAGCAGCTTAGTACTAGCTTGGGATACGCAGTATTTT.

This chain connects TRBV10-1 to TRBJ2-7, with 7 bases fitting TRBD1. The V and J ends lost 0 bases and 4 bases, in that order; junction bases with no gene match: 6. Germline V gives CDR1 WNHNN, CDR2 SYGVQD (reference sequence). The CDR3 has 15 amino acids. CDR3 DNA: TGCGCCAGCAGTGAGTCGGTAGGGGGCAAGTACGAGCAGTACTTC. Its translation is CASSESVGGKYEQYF.

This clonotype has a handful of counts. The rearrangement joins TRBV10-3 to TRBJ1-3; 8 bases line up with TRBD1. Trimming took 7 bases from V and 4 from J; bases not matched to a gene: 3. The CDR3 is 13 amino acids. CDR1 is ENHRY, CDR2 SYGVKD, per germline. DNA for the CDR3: TGTGCCATCACTGGGACAGGCGGAAACACCATATATTTT. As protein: CAITGTGGNTIYF.

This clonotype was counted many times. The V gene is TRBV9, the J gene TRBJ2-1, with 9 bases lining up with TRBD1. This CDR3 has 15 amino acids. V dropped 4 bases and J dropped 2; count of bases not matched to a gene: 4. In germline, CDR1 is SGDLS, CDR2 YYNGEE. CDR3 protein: CASSLGQGTYNEQFF. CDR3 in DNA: TGTGCCAGCAGCCTGGGACAGGGTACCTACAATGAGCAGTTCTTC.

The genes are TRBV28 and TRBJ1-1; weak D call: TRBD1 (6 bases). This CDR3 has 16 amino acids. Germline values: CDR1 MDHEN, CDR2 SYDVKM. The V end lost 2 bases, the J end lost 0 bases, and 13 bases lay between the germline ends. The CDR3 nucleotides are TGTGCCAGCAGTTTAGCAGGGGCCTTCTTGAACACTGAAGCTTTCTTT. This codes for CASSLAGAFLNTEAFF.

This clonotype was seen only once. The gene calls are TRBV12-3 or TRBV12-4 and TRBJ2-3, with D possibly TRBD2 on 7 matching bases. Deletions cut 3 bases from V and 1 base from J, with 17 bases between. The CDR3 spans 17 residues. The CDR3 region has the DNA TGTGCCAGCAGTTTCCCCGCGGGGGCGCGTGGCACAGATACGCAGTATTTT. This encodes CASSFPAGARGTDTQYF.

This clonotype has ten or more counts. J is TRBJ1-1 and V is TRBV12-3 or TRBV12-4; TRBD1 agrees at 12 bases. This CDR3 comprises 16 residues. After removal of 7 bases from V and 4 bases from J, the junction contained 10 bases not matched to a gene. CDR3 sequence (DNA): TGTGCCAGCATGGGACAGGGGGCGAACTTGGGCACTGAAGCTTTCTTT. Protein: CASMGQGANLGTEAFF.

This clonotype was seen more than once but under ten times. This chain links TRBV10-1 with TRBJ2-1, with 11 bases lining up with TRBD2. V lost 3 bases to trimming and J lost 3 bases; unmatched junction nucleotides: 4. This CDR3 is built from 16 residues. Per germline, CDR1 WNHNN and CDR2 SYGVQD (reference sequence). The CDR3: CASSDPGTSGYNEQFF. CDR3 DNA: TGCGCCAGCAGTGATCCCGGGACTAGCGGCTACAATGAGCAGTTCTTC.

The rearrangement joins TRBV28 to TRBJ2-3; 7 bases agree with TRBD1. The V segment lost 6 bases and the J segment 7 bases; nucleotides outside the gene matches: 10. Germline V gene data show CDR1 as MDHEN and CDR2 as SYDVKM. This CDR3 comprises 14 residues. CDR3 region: CASRKRDSSYTQYF. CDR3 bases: TGTGCCAGCAGAAAACGGGACAGCTCATATACGCAGTATTTT.

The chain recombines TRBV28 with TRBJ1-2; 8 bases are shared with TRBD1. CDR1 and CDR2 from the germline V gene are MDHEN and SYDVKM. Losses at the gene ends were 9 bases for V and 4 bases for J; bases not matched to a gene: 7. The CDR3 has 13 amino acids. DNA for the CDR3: TGTGCCAGTGGGACAGGAGAAGTCTATGGCTACACCTTC. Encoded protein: CASGTGEVYGYTF.